This entry concerns a single TCR beta chain. The data derive from a study of cytomegalovirus exposure and HLA in healthy donors. Background on the study: It was reported in a later analysis that the same platform had been used for the roughly 110 validation repertoires as for the approximately 670 first-cohort repertoires.

The assay was immunoSEQ multiplex PCR, and TCRdb's table has in-frame clones only and misses some. This sample yields approximately 160,000 clones, of which around nine tenths are seen a single time; about 3.1% belongs to the top ten. The donors were in the roughly 130-subject validation cohort, distinct from the roughly 720-subject first cohort. The TCR sequence derives from a woman younger than 30 in good health and CMV-seropositive. Sequenced: PBMCs.

CDR3 nucleotide sequence: TGTGCCAGCAGCTGGACCGGGACTAGAGACGAGCAGTACTTC. This codes for CASSWTGTRDEQYF. The V gene is TRBV5-6, the J gene TRBJ2-7, with 8 bases lining up with TRBD2. CDR1 is SGHDT and CDR2 is YYEEEE in the germline V gene. V lost 3 bases and J lost 5; bases outside the gene matches: 7. CDR3 length: 14 amino acids. The full variable domain, its missing parts supplied by reference TRBV5-6 and TRBJ2-7, is DAGVTQSPTHLIKTRGQQVTLRCSPKSGHDTVSWYQQALGQGPQFIFQYYEEEERQRGNFPDRFSGHQFPNYSSELNVNALLLGDSALYLCASSWTGTRDEQYFGPGTRLTVT.